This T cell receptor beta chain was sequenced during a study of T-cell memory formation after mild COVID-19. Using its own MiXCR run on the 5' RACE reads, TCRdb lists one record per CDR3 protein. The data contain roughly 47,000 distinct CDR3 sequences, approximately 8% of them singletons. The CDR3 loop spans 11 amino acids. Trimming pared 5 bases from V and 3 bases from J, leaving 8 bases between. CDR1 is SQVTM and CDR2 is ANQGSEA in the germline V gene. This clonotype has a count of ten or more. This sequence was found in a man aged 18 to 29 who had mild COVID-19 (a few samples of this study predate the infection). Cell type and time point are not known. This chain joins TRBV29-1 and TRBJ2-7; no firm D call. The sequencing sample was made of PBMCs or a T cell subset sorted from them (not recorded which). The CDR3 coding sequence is TGCAGCGTTAGTCAGAACTACGAGCAGTACTTC. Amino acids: CSVSQNYEQYF.